This T cell receptor (beta chain) was captured by sequencing in a study of a mutant IDH1 vaccine in newly diagnosed glioma. Study-wide background: Commencement of vaccination occurred 4-6 weeks following radiotherapy alone, or concurrently with temozolomide cycles.

Details on this clone: The antigen remains undetermined.

Study-wide results and caveats: Of the patients, around 93% had vaccine-induced immune responses. Pseudoprogression showed no apparent link to changes in top peripheral T cell clonotypes.

Clones were read by immunoSEQ multiplex PCR, and TCRdb kept only the in-frame ones, dropping some. The sample lists about 83,000 clones, 75% to 85% occurring once. Time point reported: week 47, end of study. Alongside topical imiquimod, each dose of vaccine comprised 300 ug of mutant IDH1 20-mer peptide. The astrocytomas were IDH1-mutant, ATRX-negative, and WHO grade 3 or 4. The material was PBMCs, obtained from a glioma patient whose treatment included an IDH1 peptide vaccine. The clonotype was recovered from a man aged 35 to 55 with glioma.

CDR3 bases: TGTGCCAGCTCACCCTTGATCAGGGGAAGGGATACTGAAGCTTTCTTT. Amino acid sequence: CASSPLIRGRDTEAFF. V and J are TRBV18 and TRBJ1-1, with D possibly TRBD1 on 6 matching bases. V lost 3 bases, J lost 5 bases, and 19 bases lay in between. The CDR3 loop spans 16 amino acids. Germline-derived CDR1 and CDR2 are KGHSH and LQKENI.